The clone carrying this T cell receptor beta chain was recorded only once. What it recognizes is unknown. The data derive from a study of shared clonotypes between healthy human individuals. Study-level points and caveats: Larger estimated richness was generally seen in naive subsets than in memory subsets. Generation probability values for non-shared clonotypes were lower than those for clonotypes shared by all four donors.

V dropped 3 bases and J dropped 8 bases, with 18 bases sitting between them. Germline V gives CDR1 SGHDN, CDR2 FVKESK. The CDR3 covers 15 residues. Combination of CD45RO+ cells with CCR7-negative CD45RA+ TemRA cells was used for CD8 memory. Sorted-subset replicate PCRs used 200 ng DNA, about 30,000 T cell genomes. The protocol was immunoSEQ multiplex PCR, while the TCRdb copy is restricted to in-frame clones and leaves out a portion. The sample lists about 320,000 clones, 87% occurring once. Sequenced material: memory CD8+ T cells sorted from blood. Regarding subset: CD45RO+ cells pooled with CCR7-negative TemRA cells. This TCR was recovered from a man between 18 and 29 years old in good health. V and J are TRBV14 and TRBJ2-3; possibly TRBD1 for D (5 bases). The DNA of the CDR3 is TGTGCCAGCAGCCAGCACAAGGGGTTAGTGGGTACGCAGTATTTT. This codes for CASSQHKGLVGTQYF.